This T cell receptor (beta chain) comes out of a study of CD8+ T cells in alopecia areata. The germline CDR1 and CDR2 sequences are SGHTA and FQGNSA. This CDR3 spans 16 amino acids. V dropped 1 base and J dropped 1 base, with 13 bases sitting between them. Findings of the study overall: Affected lesional scalp, above all in alopecia totalis/universalis, was more clonal than normal scalp.

There are a few counts of this clone. The antigen remains undetermined. RNA extraction and reverse transcription yielded cDNA as sequencing template. Clones were read by immunoSEQ multiplex PCR, and TCRdb kept only the in-frame ones, dropping some. The sample includes 110,000 or so clones, around 55% of them seen just once. This chain links TRBV7-2 with TRBJ1-1; unclear D gene. The source of this sequence is a human donor in good health. Sequenced: CD8+ T cells sorted from blood. The CDR3 DNA reads as TGTGCCAGCAGCTTAGAGCCACCCCACGGGAACACTGAAGCTTTCTTT. Protein sequence: CASSLEPPHGNTEAFF.